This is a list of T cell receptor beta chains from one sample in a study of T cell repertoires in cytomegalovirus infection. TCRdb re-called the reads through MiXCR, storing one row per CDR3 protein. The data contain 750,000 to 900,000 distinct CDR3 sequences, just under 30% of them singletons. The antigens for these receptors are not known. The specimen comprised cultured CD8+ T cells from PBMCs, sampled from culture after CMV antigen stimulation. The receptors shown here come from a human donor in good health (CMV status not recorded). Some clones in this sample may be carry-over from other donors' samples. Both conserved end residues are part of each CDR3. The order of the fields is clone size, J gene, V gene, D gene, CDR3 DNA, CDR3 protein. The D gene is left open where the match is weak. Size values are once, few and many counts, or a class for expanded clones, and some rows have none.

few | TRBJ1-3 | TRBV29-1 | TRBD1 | TGCAGCGTTGAACAGGGGGAAGGAAACACCATATATTTT | CSVEQGEGNTIYF
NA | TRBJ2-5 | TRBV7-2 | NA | TGTGCCAGCAGCCCCTTCGTGGAGACCCAGTACTTC | CASSPFVETQYF
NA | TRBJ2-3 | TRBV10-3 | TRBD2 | TGTGCCATCAGAGGGGGCCCCCGGGGACTAGCGGGGAGCACAGATACGCAGTATTTT | CAIRGGPRGLAGSTDTQYF
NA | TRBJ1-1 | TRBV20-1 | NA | TGCAGTGCTAGAGAAAAGGGGCCCTGGGTAAAGATAACTGAAGCTTTCTTT | CSAREKGPWVKITEAFF
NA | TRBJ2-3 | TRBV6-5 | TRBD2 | TGTGCCAGCAGTAACGGACTAGCGGGGGGGTTCACAGATACGCAGTATTTT | CASSNGLAGGFTDTQYF
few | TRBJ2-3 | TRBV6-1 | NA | TGTGCCAGCAGTGAAGAATGGGGCAGCACAGATACGCAGTATTTT | CASSEEWGSTDTQYF
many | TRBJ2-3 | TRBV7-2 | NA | TGTGCCAGCAGCCCCCCGGCTAGCACAGATACGCAGTATTTT | CASSPPASTDTQYF
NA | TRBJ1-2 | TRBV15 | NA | TGTGCCACCAGCAGAGAACGCTCTAACTATGGCTACACCTTC | CATSRERSNYGYTF
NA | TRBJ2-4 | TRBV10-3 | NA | TGTGCCATCAGTGAGAGAAGAGGGGGAAAAGGAGCCAAAAACATTCAGTACTTC | CAISERRGGKGAKNIQYF
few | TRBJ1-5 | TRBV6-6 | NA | TGTGCCAGCAGCCTCGATGCTCGGGCCCAGCATTTT | CASSLDARAQHF
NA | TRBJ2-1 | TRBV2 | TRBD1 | TGTGCCAGCAGAGGGACAGGAGCCTACAATGAGCAGTTCTTC | CASRGTGAYNEQFF
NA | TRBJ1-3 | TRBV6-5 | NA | TGTGCCAGCAGTTACGCGGGCAGCTCTGGAAACACCATATATTTT | CASSYAGSSGNTIYF
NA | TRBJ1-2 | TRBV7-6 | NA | TGTGTCAGCAGCAGCATGGGACTCCAGGGTGGCTACACCTTC | CVSSSMGLQGGYTF
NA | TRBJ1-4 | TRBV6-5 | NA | TGTGCCACCTGGGACGGAGGGTTTATACTGTTTTTT | CATWDGGFILFF
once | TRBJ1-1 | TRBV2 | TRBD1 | TGTGCCAGCAGTGAAGCATTTTGGACAGGGGTGGACACTGAAGCTTTCTTT | CASSEAFWTGVDTEAFF
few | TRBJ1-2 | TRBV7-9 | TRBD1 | TGTGCCAGCAGCTTACCCCGGGACAGGGACATAACTAGCTATGGCTACACCTTC | CASSLPRDRDITSYGYTF
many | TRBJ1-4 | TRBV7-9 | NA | TGTGCCAGCAGCCTACGGACTGTTGCAACTAATGAAAAACTGTTTTTT | CASSLRTVATNEKLFF
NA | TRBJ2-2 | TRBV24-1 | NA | TGTGCCACCAGTGATTTGACTAGCTCTGGTGCCGGGGAGCTGTTTTTT | CATSDLTSSGAGELFF
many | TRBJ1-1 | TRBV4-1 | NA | TGCGCCAGCAGCCCCCAAGGAGGGGGCACTGAAGCTTTCTTT | CASSPQGGGTEAFF
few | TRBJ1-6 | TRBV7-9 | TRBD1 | TGTGCCAGCAGCCGAGCTGGGACAGTTAATTCACCCCTCCACTTT | CASSRAGTVNSPLHF
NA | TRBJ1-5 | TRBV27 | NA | TGTGCCAGCCGGGCGGCAGGGGTGGGACAGCCCCAGCATTTT | CASRAAGVGQPQHF
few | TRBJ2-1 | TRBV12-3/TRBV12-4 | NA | TGTGCCAGCAGAATTCACTACAATGAGCAGTTCTTC | CASRIHYNEQFF
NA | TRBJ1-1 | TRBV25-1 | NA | TGTGCCAGCCGATCCCAGGGTGGAACTGAAGCTTTCTTT | CASRSQGGTEAFF
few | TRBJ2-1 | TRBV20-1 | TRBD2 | TGCAGCTCGTTCCCCTTAGACGGGGGGGCCTCCTTGGAGCAGTTCTTC | CSSFPLDGGASLEQFF
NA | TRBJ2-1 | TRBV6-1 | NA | TGTGCCAGCTTGGGCCGGGGAAAAAATGAGCAGTTCTTC | CASLGRGKNEQFF
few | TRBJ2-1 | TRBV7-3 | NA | TGTGCCAGCAGCTTAGGGCCTTTTAGCGGCCAAATTCTCTACAATGAGCAGTTCTTC | CASSLGPFSGQILYNEQFF
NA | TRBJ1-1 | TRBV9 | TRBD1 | TGTGCCAGCAGCAAAGGCCGGACAGGGAGGTCGAACACTGAAGCTTTCTTT | CASSKGRTGRSNTEAFF
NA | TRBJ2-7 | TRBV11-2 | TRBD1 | TGTGCCAGCAGCCGCCCCGGATGGACAGGGGGCGCCGAGCAGTACTTC | CASSRPGWTGGAEQYF
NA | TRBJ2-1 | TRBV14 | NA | TGTGCCAGCAGCCAAGAACAATGGGGAATGAGAGACAGGGAGCAGTTCTTC | CASSQEQWGMRDREQFF
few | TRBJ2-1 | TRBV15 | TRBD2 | TGTGCCACCAGCAGATCCTTAGCGGGGGGGCCCAATGAGCAGTTCTTC | CATSRSLAGGPNEQFF
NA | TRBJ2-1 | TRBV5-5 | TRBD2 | TGTGCCAGCAGCGGCCGAGCGGGGAGGGATGAGCAGTTCTTC | CASSGRAGRDEQFF
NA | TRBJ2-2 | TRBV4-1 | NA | TGTGCCAGCAGCCAAGAAGTGGATCCGAACACCGGGGAGCTGTTTTTT | CASSQEVDPNTGELFF
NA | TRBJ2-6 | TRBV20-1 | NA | TGCAGTGCTAGGTTTAGGAACTCTGGGGCCAACGTCCTGACTTTC | CSARFRNSGANVLTF
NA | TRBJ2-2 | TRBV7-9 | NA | TGTGCCAGCAGCTCAAACACGGGTGCGAACACCGGGGAGCTGTTTTTT | CASSSNTGANTGELFF
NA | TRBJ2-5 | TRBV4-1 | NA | TGCGCCAGCAGCCAGACAGCTCTCCAAGAGACCCAGTACTTC | CASSQTALQETQYF
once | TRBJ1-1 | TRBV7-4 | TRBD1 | TGTGCCAGCATCACATGGGACAGGACGAACACTGAAGCTTTCTTT | CASITWDRTNTEAFF
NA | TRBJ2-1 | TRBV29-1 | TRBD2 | TGCAGCGTTGGTGGATTAGCGGGTAGGACCCCCTACAATGAGCAGTTCTTC | CSVGGLAGRTPYNEQFF
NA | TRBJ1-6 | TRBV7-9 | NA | TGTGCCAGCAGCCTAGTCCTACGGGGTTCACCCCTCCACTTT | CASSLVLRGSPLHF
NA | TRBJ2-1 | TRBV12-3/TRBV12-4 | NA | TGTGCCAGCAGTTTCAACGGCAATGAGCAGTTCTTC | CASSFNGNEQFF
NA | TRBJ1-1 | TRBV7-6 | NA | TGTGCCAGCAGCCCCGCGGAGCTAGGGAAGAACACTGAAGCTTTCTTT | CASSPAELGKNTEAFF
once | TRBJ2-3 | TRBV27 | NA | TGTGCCAGCAGTAAAGCAACAGGCACAGATACGCAGTATTTT | CASSKATGTDTQYF
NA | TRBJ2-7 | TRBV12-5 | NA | TGTGCTAGTGGCTCGGGGGTACCCGAGCAGTACTTC | CASGSGVPEQYF
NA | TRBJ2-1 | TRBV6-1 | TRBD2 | TGTGCCAGCAGCCGGACTAGCGGGGGCTCCTACAATGAGCAGTTCTTC | CASSRTSGGSYNEQFF
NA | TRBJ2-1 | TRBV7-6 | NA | TGTGCCAGCAGCTTATATCCCGGCGGGGACAATGAGCAGTTCTTC | CASSLYPGGDNEQFF
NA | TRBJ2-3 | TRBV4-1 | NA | TGCGCCAGCAGCCTTAGCGAATACACAGATACGCAGTATTTT | CASSLSEYTDTQYF
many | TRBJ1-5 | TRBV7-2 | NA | TGTGCCAGCAGCTCATCTGTGTTCGGGAGTATAGATCAGCCCCAGCATTTT | CASSSSVFGSIDQPQHF
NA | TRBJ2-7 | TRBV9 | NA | TGTGCCTCACAGGGAAACTCCTACGAGCAGTACTTC | CASQGNSYEQYF
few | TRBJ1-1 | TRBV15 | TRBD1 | TGTGCCACCAGGAAGGGGGCGACTGAAGCTTTCTTT | CATRKGATEAFF
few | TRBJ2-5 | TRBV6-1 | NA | TGTGCCAGCAGTGAAGTGAAGGGGCGTCGAGAGACCCAGTACTTC | CASSEVKGRRETQYF
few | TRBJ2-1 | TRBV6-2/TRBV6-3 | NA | TGTGCCAGCAGTTATCGGTCCAATGAGCAGTTCTTC | CASSYRSNEQFF
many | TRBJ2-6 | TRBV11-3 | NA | TGTGCCAGCAGCTTATCCAGGGAAGGAACCCCCTCTGGGGCCAACGTCCTGACTTTC | CASSLSREGTPSGANVLTF
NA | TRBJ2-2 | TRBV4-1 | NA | TGCGCCAGCAGCCCCCAGGGGACATCCTTTAACACCGGGGAGCTGTTTTTT | CASSPQGTSFNTGELFF
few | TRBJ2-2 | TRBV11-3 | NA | TGTGCCAGCAGCCAGACAGGAGGGGAGCTGTTTTTT | CASSQTGGELFF
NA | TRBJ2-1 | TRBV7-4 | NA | TGTGCCAGCAGCTTTATGGCGGGATCCCACAATGAGCAGTTCTTC | CASSFMAGSHNEQFF
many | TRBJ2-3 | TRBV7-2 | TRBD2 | TGTGCCAGCAGCGCAGGAGCGGGGGGCTACACAGATACGCAGTATTTT | CASSAGAGGYTDTQYF
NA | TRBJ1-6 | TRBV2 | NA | TGTGCCAGCGGAGGAGGACGGAGCTCCTATAATTCACCCCTCCACTTT | CASGGGRSSYNSPLHF
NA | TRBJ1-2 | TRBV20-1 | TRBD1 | TGCAGTGCTAGAGCCTCGGACAGGGGGGATGGCTACACCTTC | CSARASDRGDGYTF